This TCR beta chain was sequenced for a study of technical replicates of blood from a handful of donors. CDR1 and CDR2 from the germline V gene are SNHLY and FYNNEI. After removal of 6 bases from V and 0 bases from J, the junction contained 2 bases not matched to a gene. The CDR3 contains 14 residues. Method: immunoSEQ multiplex PCR; TCRdb's copy keeps in-frame clones and lacks some. The sample contains approximately 70,000 clones, about 98% of which appear only once. The sequence derives from a human donor in good health. Sequenced sample: T cells isolated from PBMCs. The chain links TRBV2 to TRBJ1-5, with 7 bases identical to TRBD1. The CDR3 nucleotides read TGTGCCAGCAGAGGACAGGTTAGCAATCAGCCCCAGCATTTT. Protein: CASRGQVSNQPQHF.